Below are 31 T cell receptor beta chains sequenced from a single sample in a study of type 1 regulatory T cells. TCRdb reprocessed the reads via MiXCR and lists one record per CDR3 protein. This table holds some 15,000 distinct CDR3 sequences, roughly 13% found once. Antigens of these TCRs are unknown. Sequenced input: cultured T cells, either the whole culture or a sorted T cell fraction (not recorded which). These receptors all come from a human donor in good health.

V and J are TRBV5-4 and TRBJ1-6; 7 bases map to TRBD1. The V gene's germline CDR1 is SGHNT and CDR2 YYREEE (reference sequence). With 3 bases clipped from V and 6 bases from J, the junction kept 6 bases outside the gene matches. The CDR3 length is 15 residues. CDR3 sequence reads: CASSSTGTLNSPLHF. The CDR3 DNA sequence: TGTGCCAGCAGCTCGACAGGGACCCTTAATTCACCCCTCCACTTT.

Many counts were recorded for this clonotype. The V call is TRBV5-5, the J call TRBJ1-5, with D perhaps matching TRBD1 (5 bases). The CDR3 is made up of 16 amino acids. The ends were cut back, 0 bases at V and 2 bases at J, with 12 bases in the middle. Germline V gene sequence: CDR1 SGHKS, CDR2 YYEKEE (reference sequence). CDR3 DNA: TGTGCCAGCAGCTTGGATGGGGCTTGGGGCAATCAGCCCCAGCATTTT. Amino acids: CASSLDGAWGNQPQHF.

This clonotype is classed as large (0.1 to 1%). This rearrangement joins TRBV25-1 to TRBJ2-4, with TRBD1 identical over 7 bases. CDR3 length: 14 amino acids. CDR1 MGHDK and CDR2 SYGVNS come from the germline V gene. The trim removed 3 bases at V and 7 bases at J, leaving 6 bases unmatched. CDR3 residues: CASSDPSRGNIQYF. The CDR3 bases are TGTGCCAGCAGTGACCCGAGCAGGGGGAACATTCAGTACTTC.

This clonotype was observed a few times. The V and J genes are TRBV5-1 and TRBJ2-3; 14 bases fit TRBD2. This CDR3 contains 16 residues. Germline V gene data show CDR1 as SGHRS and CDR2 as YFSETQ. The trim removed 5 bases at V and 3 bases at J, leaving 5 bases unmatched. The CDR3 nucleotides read TGCGCCAGCAGGGATGGGACTAGCGGGGGAACAGATACGCAGTATTTT. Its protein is CASRDGTSGGTDTQYF.

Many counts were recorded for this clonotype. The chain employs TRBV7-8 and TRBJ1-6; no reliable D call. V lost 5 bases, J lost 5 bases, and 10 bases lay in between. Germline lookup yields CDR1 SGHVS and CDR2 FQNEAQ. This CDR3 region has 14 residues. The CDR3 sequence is CASSLQIDNSPLHF. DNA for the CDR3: TGTGCCAGCAGCCTACAGATTGATAATTCACCCCTCCACTTT.

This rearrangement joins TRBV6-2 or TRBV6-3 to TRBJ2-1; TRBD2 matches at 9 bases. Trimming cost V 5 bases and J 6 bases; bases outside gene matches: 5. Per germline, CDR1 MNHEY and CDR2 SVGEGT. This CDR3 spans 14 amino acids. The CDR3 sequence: CASSESGRSNEQFF. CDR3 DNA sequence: TGTGCCAGCAGTGAGAGCGGGAGGTCCAATGAGCAGTTCTTC.

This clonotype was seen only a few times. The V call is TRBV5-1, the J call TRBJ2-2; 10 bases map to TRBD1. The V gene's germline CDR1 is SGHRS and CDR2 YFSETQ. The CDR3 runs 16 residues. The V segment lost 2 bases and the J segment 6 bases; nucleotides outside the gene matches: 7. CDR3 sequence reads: CASSFVGTGEAGELFF. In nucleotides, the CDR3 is TGCGCCAGCAGCTTCGTCGGGACAGGGGAAGCCGGGGAGCTGTTTTTT.

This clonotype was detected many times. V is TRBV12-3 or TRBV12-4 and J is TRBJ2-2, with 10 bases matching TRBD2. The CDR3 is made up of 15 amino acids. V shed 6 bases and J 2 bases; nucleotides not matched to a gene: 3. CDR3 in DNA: TGTGCCAGCAGACTAGCGGGACCTAACACCGGGGAGCTGTTTTTT. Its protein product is CASRLAGPNTGELFF.

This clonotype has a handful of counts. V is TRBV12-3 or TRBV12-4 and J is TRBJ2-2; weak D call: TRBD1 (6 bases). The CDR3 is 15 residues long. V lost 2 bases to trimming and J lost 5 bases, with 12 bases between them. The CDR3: CASSLRAGVTGELFF. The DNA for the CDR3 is TGTGCCAGCAGTTTAAGGGCAGGGGTAACCGGGGAGCTGTTTTTT.

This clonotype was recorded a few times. CDR3 nucleotides: TGCAGTGCCTCCCTAGTGGGAGCTAATGAGCAGTTCTTC. This gives the protein CSASLVGANEQFF. The V call is TRBV20-1, the J call TRBJ2-1; possibly TRBD2 for D (5 bases). The CDR3 spans 13 residues. V lost 6 bases and J 7 bases, leaving 16 bases between the germline ends. Germline values: CDR1 DFQATT, CDR2 SNEGSKA (reference sequence).

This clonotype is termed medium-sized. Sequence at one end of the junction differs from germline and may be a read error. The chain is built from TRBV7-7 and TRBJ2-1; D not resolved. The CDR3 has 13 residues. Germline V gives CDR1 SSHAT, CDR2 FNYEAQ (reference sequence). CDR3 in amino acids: CASSADGYNEQFF. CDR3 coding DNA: TGTGCTAGCAGCGCGGACGGCTACAATGAGCAGTTCTTC.

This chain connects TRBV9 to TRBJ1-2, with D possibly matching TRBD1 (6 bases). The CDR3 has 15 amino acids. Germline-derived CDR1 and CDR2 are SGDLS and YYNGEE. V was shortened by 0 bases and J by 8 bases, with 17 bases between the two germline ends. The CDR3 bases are TGTGCCAGCAGCGTAGCGGTGGGGGGCGCTGGGGGCTACACCTTC. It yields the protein CASSVAVGGAGGYTF.

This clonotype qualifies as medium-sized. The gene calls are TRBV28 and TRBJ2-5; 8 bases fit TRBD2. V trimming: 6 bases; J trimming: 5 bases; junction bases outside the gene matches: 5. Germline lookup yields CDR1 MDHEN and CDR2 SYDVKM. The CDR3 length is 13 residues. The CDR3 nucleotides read TGTGCCAGCAGGGATAGCGGGAAGGAGACCCAGTACTTC. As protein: CASRDSGKETQYF.

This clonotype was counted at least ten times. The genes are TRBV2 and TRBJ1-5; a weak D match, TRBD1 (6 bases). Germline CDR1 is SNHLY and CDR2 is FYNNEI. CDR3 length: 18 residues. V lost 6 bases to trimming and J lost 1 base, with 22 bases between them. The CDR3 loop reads CASSPRRTGGSSNQPQHF. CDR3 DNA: TGTGCCAGCAGCCCCAGGAGGACGGGGGGCTCGAGCAATCAGCCCCAGCATTTT.

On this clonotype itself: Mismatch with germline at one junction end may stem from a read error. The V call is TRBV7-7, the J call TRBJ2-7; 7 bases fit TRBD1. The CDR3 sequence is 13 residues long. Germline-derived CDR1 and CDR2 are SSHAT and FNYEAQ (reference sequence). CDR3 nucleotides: TGTGCTAGCAGCCTGGACAGGTTCCACGAGCAGTACTTC. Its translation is CASSLDRFHEQYF.

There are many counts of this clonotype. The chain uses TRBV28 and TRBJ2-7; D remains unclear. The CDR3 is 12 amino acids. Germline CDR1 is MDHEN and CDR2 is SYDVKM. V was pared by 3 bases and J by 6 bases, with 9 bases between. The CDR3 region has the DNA TGTGCCAGCAGTTTGGGTCCCCTCGAGCAGTACTTC. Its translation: CASSLGPLEQYF.

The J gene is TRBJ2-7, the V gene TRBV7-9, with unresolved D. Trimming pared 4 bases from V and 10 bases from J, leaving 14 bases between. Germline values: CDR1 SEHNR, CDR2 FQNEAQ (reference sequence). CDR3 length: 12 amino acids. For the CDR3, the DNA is TGTGCCAGCAGCTCCTCGGGCCAATCCCAGTACTTC. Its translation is CASSSSGQSQYF.

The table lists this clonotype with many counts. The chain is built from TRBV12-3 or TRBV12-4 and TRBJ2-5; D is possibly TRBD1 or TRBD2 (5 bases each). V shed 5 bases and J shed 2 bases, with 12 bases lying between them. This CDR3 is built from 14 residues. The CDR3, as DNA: TGTGCCAGCAGTCCGGGACCACTACAAGAGACCCAGTACTTC. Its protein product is CASSPGPLQETQYF.

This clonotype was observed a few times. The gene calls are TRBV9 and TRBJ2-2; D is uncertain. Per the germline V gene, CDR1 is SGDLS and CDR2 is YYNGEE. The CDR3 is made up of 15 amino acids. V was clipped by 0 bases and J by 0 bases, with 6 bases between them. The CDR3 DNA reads TGTGCCAGCAGCGTAGGAGGCACGAACACCGGGGAGCTGTTTTTT. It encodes CASSVGGTNTGELFF.

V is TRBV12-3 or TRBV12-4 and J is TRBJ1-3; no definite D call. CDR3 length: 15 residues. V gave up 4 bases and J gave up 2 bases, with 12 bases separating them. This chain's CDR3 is CASSSWTGTGNTIYF. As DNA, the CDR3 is TGTGCCAGCAGTTCCTGGACTGGAACTGGAAACACCATATATTTT.

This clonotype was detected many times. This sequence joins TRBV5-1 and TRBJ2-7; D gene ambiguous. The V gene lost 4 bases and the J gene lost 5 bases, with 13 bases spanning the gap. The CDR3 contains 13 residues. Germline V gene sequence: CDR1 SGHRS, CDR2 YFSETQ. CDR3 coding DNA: TGCGCCAGCAGCGGGCCCTCTCAGGACGAGCAGTACTTC. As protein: CASSGPSQDEQYF.

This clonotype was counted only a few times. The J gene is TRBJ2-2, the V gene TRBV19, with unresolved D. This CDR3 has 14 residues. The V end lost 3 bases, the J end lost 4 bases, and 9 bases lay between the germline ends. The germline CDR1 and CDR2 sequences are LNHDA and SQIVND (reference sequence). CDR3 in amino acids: CASSISVSTGELFF. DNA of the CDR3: TGTGCCAGTAGTATCAGCGTGTCCACCGGGGAGCTGTTTTTT.

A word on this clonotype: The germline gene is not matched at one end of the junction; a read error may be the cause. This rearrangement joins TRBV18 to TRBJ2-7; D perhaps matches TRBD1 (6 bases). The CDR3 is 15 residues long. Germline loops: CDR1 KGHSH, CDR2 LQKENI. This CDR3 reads CASSLNPGHRYKQYF. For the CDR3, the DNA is TGTGCCAGCTCACTAAACCCGGGACATCGCTACAAGCAGTACTTC.

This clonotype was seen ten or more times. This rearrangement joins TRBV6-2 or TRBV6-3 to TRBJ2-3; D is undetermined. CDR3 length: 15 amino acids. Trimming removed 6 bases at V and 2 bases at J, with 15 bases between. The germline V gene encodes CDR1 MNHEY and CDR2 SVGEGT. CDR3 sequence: CASRTAVGFTDTQYF. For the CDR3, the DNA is TGTGCCAGCAGAACTGCGGTGGGGTTCACAGATACGCAGTATTTT.

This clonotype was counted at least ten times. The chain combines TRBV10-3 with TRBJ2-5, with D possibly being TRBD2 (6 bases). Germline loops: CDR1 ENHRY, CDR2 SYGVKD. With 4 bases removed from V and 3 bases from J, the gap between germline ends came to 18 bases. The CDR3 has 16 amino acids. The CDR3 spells CAISGVGAGPEETQYF. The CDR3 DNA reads TGTGCCATCAGTGGGGTTGGAGCGGGTCCCGAAGAGACCCAGTACTTC.

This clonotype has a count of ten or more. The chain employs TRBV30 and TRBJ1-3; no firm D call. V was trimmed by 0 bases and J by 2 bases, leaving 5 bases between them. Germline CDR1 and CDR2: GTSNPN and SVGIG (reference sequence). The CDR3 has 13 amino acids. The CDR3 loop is CAWSVGAGNTIYF. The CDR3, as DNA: TGTGCCTGGAGTGTTGGGGCTGGAAACACCATATATTTT.

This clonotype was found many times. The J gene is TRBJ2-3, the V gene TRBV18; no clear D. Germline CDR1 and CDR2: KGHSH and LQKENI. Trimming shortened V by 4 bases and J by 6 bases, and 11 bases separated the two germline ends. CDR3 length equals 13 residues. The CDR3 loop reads CASSRSAKDTQYF. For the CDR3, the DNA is TGTGCCAGCTCACGATCGGCGAAGGATACGCAGTATTTT.

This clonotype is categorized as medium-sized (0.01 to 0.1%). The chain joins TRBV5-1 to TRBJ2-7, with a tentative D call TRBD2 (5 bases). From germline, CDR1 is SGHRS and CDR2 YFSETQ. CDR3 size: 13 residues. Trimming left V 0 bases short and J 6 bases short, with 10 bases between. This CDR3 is CASSLGGEGEQYF. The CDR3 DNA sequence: TGCGCCAGCAGCTTGGGGGGAGAGGGCGAGCAGTACTTC.

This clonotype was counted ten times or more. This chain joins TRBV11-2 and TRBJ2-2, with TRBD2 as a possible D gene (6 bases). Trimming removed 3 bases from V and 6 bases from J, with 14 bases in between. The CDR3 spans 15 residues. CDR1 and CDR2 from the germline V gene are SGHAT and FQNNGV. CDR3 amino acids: CASSFLGLSSGELFF. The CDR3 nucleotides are TGTGCCAGCAGCTTCCTGGGACTTTCGTCCGGGGAGCTGTTTTTT.

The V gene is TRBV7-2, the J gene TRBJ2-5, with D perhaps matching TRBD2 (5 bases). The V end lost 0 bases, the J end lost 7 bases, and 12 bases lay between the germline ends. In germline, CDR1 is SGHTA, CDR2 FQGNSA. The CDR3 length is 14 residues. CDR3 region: CASSLALGAATQYF. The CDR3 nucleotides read TGTGCCAGCAGCTTAGCCCTTGGAGCGGCGACCCAGTACTTC.

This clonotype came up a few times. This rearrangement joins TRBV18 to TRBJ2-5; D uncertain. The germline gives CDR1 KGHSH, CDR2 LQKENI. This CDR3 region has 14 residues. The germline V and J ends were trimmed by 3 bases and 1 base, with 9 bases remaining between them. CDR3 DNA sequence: TGTGCCAGCTCACCGTTACGAGTCCAAGAGACCCAGTACTTC. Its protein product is CASSPLRVQETQYF.